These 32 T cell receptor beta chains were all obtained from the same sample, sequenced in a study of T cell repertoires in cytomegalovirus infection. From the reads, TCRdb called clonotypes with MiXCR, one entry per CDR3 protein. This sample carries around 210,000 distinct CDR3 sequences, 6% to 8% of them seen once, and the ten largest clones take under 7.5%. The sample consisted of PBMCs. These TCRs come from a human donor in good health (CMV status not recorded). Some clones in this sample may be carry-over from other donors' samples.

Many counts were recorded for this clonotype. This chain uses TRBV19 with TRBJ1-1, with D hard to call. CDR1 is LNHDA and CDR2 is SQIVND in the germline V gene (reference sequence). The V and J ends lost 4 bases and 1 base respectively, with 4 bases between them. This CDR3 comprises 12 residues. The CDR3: CASSTPNTEAFF. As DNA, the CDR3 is TGTGCCAGTAGTACCCCGAACACTGAAGCTTTCTTT.

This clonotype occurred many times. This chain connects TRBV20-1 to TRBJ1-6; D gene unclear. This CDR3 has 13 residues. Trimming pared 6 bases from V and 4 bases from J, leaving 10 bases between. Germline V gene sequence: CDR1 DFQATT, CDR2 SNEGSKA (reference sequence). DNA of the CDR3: TGCAGTGCATGGACCGCTTATAATTCACCCCTCCACTTT. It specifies CSAWTAYNSPLHF.

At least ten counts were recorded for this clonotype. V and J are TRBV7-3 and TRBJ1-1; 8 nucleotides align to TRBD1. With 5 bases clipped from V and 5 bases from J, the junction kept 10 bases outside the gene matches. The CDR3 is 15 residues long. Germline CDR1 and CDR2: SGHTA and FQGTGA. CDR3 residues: CASSTPDRGGTEAFF. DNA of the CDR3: TGTGCCAGCAGCACCCCAGACAGGGGAGGGACTGAAGCTTTCTTT.

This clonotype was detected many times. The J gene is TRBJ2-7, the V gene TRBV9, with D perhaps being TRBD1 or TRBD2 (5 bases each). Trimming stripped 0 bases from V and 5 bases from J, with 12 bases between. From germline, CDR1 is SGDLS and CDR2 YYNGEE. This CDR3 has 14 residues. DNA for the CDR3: TGTGCCAGCAGCGTAGAGGGGAGCGAAAACGAGCAGTACTTC. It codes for CASSVEGSENEQYF.

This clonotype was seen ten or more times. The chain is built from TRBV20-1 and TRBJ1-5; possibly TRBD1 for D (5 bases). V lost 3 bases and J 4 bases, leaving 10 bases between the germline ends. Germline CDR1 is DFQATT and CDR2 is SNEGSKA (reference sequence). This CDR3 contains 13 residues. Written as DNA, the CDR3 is TGCAGTGCTAGGCGGGACGTAAATCAGCCCCAGCATTTT. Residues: CSARRDVNQPQHF.

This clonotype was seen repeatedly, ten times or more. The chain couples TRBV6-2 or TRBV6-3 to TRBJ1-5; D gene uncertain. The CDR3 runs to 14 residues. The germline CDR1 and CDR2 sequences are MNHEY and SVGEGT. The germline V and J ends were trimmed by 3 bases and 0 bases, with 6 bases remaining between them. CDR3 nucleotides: TGTGCCAGCAGTTATTACGATAGCAATCAGCCCCAGCATTTT. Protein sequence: CASSYYDSNQPQHF.

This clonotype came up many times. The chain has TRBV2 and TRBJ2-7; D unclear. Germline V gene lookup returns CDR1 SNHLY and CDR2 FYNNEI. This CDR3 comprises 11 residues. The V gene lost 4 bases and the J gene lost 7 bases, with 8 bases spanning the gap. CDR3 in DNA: TGTGCCAGCAGTGGCCTTTCGGAGCAGTACTTC. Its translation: CASSGLSEQYF.

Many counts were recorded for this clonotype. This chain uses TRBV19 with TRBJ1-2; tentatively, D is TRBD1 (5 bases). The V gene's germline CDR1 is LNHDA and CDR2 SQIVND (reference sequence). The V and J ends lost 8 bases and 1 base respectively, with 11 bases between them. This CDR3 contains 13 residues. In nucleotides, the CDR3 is TGTGCCAGTGAGGAGGGGATTAACTATGGCTACACCTTC. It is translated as CASEEGINYGYTF. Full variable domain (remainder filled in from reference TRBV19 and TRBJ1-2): DGGITQSPKYLFRKEGQNVTLSCEQNLNHDAMYWYRQDPGQGLRLIYYSQIVNDFQKGDIAEGYSVSREKKESFPLTVTSAQKNPTAFYLCASEEGINYGYTFGSGTRLTVV.

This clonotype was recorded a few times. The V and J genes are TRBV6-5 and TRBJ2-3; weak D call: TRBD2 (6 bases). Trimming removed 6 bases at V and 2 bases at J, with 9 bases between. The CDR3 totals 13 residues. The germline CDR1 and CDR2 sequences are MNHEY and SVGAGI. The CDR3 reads CASSGTPTDTQYF. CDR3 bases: TGTGCCAGCAGCGGGACTCCCACAGATACGCAGTATTTT.

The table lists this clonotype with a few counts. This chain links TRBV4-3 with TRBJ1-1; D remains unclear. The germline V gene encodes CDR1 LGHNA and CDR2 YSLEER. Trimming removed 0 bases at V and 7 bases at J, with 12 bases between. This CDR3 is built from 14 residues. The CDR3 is CASSQDHGRDEAFF. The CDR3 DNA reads TGCGCCAGCAGCCAAGATCACGGCCGCGATGAAGCTTTCTTT.

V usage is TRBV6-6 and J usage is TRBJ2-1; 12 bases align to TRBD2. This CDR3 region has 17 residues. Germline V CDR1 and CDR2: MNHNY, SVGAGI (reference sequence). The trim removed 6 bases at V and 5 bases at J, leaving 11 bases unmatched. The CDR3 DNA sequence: TGTGCCAGCAGCCACAAGACTAGCGGGGGACTTAACAATGAGCAGTTCTTC. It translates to CASSHKTSGGLNNEQFF.

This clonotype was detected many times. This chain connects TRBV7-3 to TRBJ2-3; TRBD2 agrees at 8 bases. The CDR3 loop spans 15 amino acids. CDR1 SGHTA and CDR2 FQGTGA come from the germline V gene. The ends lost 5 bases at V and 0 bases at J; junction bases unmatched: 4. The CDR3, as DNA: TGTGCCAGCAGCCCGCGGGGGGATAGCACAGATACGCAGTATTTT. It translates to CASSPRGDSTDTQYF.

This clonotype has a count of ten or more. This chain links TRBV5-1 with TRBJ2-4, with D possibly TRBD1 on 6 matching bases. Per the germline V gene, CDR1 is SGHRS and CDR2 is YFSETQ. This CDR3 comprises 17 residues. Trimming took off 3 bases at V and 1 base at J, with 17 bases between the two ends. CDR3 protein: CASSSTSTGPAKNIQYF. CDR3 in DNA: TGCGCCAGCAGCTCGACTTCGACAGGTCCGGCCAAAAACATTCAGTACTTC.

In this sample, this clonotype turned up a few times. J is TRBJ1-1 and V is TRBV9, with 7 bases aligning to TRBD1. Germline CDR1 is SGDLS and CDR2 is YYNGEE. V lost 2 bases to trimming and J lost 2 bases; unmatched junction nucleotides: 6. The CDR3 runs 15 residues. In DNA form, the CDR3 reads TGTGCCAGCAGCGTGGGACAGCTAGCCAACACTGAAGCTTTCTTT. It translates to CASSVGQLANTEAFF.

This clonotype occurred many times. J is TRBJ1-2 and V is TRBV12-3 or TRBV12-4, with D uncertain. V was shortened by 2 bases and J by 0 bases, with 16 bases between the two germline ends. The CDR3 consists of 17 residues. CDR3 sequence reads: CASSLKLSRATNYGYTF. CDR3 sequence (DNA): TGTGCCAGCAGTTTAAAATTAAGTAGAGCTACTAACTATGGCTACACCTTC.

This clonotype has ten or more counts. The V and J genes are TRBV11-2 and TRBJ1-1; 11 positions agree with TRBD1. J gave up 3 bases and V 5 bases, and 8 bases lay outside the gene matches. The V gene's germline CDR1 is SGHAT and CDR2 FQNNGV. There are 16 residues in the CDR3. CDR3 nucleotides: TGTGCCAGCAGCAAAGGGACAGGGGGTTGGGACACTGAAGCTTTCTTT. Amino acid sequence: CASSKGTGGWDTEAFF.

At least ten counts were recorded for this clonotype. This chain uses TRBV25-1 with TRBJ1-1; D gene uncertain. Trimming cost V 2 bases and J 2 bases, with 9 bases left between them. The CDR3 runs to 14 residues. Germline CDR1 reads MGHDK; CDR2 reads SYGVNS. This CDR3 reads CASSEGRANTEAFF. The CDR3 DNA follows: TGTGCCAGCAGTGAAGGACGGGCTAACACTGAAGCTTTCTTT.

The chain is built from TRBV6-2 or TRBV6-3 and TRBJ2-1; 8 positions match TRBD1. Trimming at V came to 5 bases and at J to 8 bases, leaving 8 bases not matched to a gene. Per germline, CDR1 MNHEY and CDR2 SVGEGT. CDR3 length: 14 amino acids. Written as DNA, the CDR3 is TGTGCCAGCAGTGACGGACAGGGTTTCGATGAGCAGTTCTTC. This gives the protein CASSDGQGFDEQFF.

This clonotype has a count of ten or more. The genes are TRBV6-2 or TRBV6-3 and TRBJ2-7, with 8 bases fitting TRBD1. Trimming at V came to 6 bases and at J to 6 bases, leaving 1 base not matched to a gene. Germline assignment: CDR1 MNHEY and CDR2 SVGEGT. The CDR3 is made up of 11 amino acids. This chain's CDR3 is CASRDRGEQYF. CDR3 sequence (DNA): TGTGCCAGCAGAGACAGGGGCGAGCAGTACTTC.

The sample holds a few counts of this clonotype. The CDR3 DNA is TGCAGTGCTTGGTGGGATACAGATACGCAGTATTTT. Its protein is CSAWWDTDTQYF. The chain is built from TRBV20-1 and TRBJ2-3, with D unclear. The CDR3 length is 12 residues. Trimming took 5 bases from V and 3 from J, leaving 9 bases between them. CDR1 DFQATT and CDR2 SNEGSKA come from the germline V gene (reference sequence).

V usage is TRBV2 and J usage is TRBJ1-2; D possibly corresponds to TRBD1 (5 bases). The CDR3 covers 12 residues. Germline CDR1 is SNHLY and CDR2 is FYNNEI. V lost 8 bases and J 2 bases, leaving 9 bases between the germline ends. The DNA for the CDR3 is TGTGCCAGCCAGACAGCAAACTATGGCTACACCTTC. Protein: CASQTANYGYTF.

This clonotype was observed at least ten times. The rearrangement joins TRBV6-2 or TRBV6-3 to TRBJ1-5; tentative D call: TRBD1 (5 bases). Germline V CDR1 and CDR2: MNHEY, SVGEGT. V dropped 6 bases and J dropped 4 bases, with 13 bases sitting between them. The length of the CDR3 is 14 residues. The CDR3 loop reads CASRGASSNQPQHF. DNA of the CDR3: TGTGCCAGCAGAGGGGCAAGCTCGAATCAGCCCCAGCATTTT.

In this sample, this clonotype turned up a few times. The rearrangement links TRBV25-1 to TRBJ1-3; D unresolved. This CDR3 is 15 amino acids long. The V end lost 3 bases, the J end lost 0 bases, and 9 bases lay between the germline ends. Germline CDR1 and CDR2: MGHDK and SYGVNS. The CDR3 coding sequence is TGTGCCAGCAGTGACCCCCGGGGCTCTGGAAACACCATATATTTT. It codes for CASSDPRGSGNTIYF.

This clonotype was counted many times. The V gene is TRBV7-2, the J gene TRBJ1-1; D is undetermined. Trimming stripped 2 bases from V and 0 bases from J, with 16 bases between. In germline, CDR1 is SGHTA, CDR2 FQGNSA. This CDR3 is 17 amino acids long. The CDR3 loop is CASSLKDGQPLNTEAFF. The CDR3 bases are TGTGCCAGCAGCTTAAAGGACGGGCAGCCTTTGAACACTGAAGCTTTCTTT.

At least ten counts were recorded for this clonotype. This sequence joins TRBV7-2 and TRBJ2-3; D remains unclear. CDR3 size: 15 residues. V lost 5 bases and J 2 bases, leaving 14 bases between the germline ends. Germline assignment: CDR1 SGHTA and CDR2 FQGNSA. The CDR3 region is CASSLTGDFTDTQYF. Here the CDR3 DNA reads TGTGCCAGCAGCCTGACTGGAGATTTCACAGATACGCAGTATTTT.

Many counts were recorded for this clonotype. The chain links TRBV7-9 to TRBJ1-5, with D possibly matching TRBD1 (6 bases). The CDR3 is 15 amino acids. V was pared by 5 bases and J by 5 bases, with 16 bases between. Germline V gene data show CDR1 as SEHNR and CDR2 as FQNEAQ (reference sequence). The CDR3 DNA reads TGTGCCAGCAGCCCACGGGGGGGCAACGATCAGCCCCAGCATTTT. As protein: CASSPRGGNDQPQHF.

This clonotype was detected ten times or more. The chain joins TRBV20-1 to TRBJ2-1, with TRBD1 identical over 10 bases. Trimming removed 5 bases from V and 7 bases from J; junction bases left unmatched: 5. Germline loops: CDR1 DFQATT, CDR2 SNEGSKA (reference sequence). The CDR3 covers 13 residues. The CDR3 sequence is CSALRQGANEQFF. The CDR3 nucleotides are TGCAGTGCTCTGCGACAGGGGGCGAATGAGCAGTTCTTC.

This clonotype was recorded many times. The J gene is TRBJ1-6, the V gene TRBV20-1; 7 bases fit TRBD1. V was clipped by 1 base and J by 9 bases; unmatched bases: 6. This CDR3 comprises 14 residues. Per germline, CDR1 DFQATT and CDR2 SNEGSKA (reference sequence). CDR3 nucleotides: TGCAGTGCTAGAGTATCCAGGGGGAGTTCACCCCTCCACTTT. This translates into CSARVSRGSSPLHF.

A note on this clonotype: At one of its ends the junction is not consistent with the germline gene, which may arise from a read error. CDR3 bases: TGTGCCAGCAACCCGGGACAGGCTTCTGGAAGCACCATATATTTT. As protein: CASNPGQASGSTIYF. The chain is built from TRBV2 and TRBJ1-3; 8 nucleotides line up with TRBD1. Looked up from germline, CDR1 is SNHLY and CDR2 is FYNNEI. CDR3 length equals 15 residues.

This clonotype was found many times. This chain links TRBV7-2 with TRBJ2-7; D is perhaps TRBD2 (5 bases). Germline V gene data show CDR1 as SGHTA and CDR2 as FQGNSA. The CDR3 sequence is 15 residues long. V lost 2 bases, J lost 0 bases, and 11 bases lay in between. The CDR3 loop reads CASSLFGVYSYEQYF. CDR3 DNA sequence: TGTGCCAGCAGCTTATTCGGGGTATACTCCTACGAGCAGTACTTC.

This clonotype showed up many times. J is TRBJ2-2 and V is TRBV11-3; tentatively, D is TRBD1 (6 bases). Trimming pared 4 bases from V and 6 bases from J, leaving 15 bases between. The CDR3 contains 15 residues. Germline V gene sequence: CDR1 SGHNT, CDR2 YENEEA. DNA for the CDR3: TGTGCCAGCAGCTCCCGATCTACAGGGCCCGGGGAGCTGTTTTTT. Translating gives CASSSRSTGPGELFF.

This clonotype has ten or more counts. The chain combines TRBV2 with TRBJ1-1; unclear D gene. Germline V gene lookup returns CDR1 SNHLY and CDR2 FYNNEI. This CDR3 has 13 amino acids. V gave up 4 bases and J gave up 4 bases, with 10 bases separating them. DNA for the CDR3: TGTGCCAGCAGTGCAGGATCGGGCACTGAAGCTTTCTTT. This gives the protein CASSAGSGTEAFF.